What follows are 12 T cell receptor beta chains derived from one specimen sequenced in a study of blood T cell repertoires in COVID-19. Assay: immunoSEQ multiplex PCR; the TCRdb copy retains only in-frame clones and omits some. The sample has 250,000 to 350,000 clones; around 90% are singletons. Material for sequencing was PBMCs or T cells enriched from blood (not recorded which). These receptors were collected from a woman under 30 with acute COVID-19.

The chain joins TRBV6-4 to TRBJ2-7; 9 nucleotides line up with TRBD2. CDR3 size: 19 residues. Germline CDR1 reads MRHNA; CDR2 reads SNTAGT. V was pared by 0 bases and J by 3 bases, with 15 bases of the junction left unmatched. The CDR3 sequence: CASSDSGAGGRHAFYEQYF. The CDR3 DNA reads as TGTGCCAGCAGTGACTCGGGAGCGGGAGGCCGCCACGCCTTCTACGAGCAGTACTTC.

V usage is TRBV21-1 and J usage is TRBJ1-5; the tabulated D call, TRBD1, remains unverified against the DNA. TRBV21-1 is a pseudogene segment. The CDR3 is made up of 19 amino acids. CDR3 loop: CASSKEFKGDHYSNQPQHF. CDR3 nucleotide sequence: TGTGCCAGCAGCAAGGAATTTAAGGGGGACCATTATAGCAATCAGCCCCAGCATTTT.

This CDR3 is CASSSPDRVTPTGELFF. CDR3 sequence (DNA): TGTGCCAGCAGTTCCCCCGACAGGGTGACTCCCACCGGGGAGCTGTTTTTT. This sequence joins TRBV28 and TRBJ2-2; the match to TRBD1 covers 7 bases. The V segment lost 4 bases and the J segment 4 bases; nucleotides outside the gene matches: 12. Germline assignment: CDR1 MDHEN and CDR2 SYDVKM. The CDR3 spans 17 residues.

This rearrangement joins TRBV5-1 to TRBJ2-3, with D possibly matching TRBD2 (5 bases). With 1 base removed from V and 0 bases from J, the gap between germline ends came to 9 bases. The CDR3 is 15 residues long. CDR1 is SGHRS, CDR2 YFSETQ, per germline. The CDR3 loop reads CASSLIPGSTDTQYF. CDR3 in DNA: TGCGCCAGCAGCTTGATACCGGGAAGCACAGATACGCAGTATTTT.

This clone was observed a single time. The chain employs TRBV28 and TRBJ1-5; 7 bases agree with TRBD1. CDR1 is MDHEN and CDR2 is SYDVKM in the germline V gene. CDR3 length: 16 amino acids. After removal of 4 bases from V and 3 bases from J, the junction contained 9 bases not matched to a gene. CDR3 DNA: TGTGCCAGCAGTTCTCCACGGACAGGCTCCAATCAGCCCCAGCATTTT. Translation: CASSSPRTGSNQPQHF.

The chain recombines TRBV19 with TRBJ1-1; possible D gene TRBD1, 5 bases. Germline V CDR1 and CDR2: LNHDA, SQIVND (reference sequence). This CDR3 region has 17 residues. The ends were cut back, 2 bases at V and 1 base at J, with 17 bases in the middle. The CDR3 sequence is CASSISLLGQPNTEAFF. CDR3 DNA: TGTGCCAGTAGTATATCGCTCCTGGGGCAGCCGAACACTGAAGCTTTCTTT.

J is TRBJ1-2 and V is TRBV28, with TRBD1 as a possible D gene (5 bases). V was clipped by 1 base and J by 3 bases, with 15 bases between them. Germline V gene sequence: CDR1 MDHEN, CDR2 SYDVKM. The CDR3 consists of 16 residues. CDR3 sequence (DNA): TGTGCCAGCAGTTTATATGGCGGTCGGGGGGACTATGGCTACACCTTC. Protein: CASSLYGGRGDYGYTF.

V and J are TRBV5-1 and TRBJ1-1, with 7 bases fitting TRBD1. V lost 4 bases, J lost 4 bases, and 10 bases stayed unmatched. Germline V lookup: CDR1 SGHRS, CDR2 YFSETQ. The CDR3 totals 15 residues. The CDR3 sequence is CASSVQGQKGTEAFF. The CDR3 nucleotides read TGCGCCAGCAGCGTACAGGGGCAGAAGGGCACTGAAGCTTTCTTT.

The chain employs TRBV28 and TRBJ2-7, with D hard to call. The V gene lost 6 bases and the J gene lost 7 bases, with 13 bases spanning the gap. The CDR3 has 12 residues. Per germline, CDR1 MDHEN and CDR2 SYDVKM. CDR3 coding DNA: TGTGCCAGCAGCCCTACCCGTTCTGAGCAGTACTTC. Protein sequence: CASSPTRSEQYF.

The V call is TRBV3-1 (or the pseudogene TRBV3-2), the J call TRBJ2-7; 7 bases fit TRBD2. Germline V gene sequence: CDR1 LGHDT, CDR2 YNNKEL (reference sequence). The CDR3 sequence is 15 residues long. The J segment lost 1 base and the V segment lost 1 base, leaving 4 bases of the junction unmatched. CDR3 region: CASSQAWGGSYEQYF. The DNA of the CDR3 is TGTGCCAGCAGCCAAGCCTGGGGAGGGTCCTACGAGCAGTACTTC.

V and J are TRBV12-3 or TRBV12-4 and TRBJ1-3; D unclear. There are 12 residues in the CDR3. The V end was cut by 7 bases, the J end by 2 bases, with 6 bases between. CDR3 bases: TGTGCCAGCACTCCCCCTGGAAACACCATATATTTT. It specifies CASTPPGNTIYF.

The chain recombines TRBV18 with TRBJ1-1; no clear D gene. V dropped 2 bases and J dropped 1 base, with 8 bases sitting between them. Germline-derived CDR1 and CDR2 are KGHSH and LQKENI. The CDR3 length is 14 residues. DNA of the CDR3: TGTGCCAGCTCACCAATTAATTCGAACACTGAAGCTTTCTTT. Translated: CASSPINSNTEAFF.